Below, 25 T cell receptor beta chains from the same sample are listed, as sequenced in a study of identical twins. Via MiXCR, TCRdb re-called the 5' RACE reads, giving one row per CDR3 protein. The sample consists of some 97,000 distinct CDR3 sequences, about 6.1% of them appearing once. Sequenced: memory T cells sorted from blood. Source of these receptors: a woman aged 45-65 years in good health.

This clonotype was detected a few times. The chain links TRBV3-1 to TRBJ2-2; 7 positions match TRBD1. The CDR3 runs to 15 residues. The V gene end was trimmed by 4 bases and the J gene end by 5 bases; junction bases not matched to a gene: 7. CDR1 LGHDT and CDR2 YNNKEL come from the germline V gene (reference sequence). CDR3 amino acids: CASSLQRQGTGELFF. Here the CDR3 DNA reads TGTGCCAGCAGCCTGCAACGACAGGGTACCGGGGAGCTGTTTTTT.

This clonotype occurred many times. This chain links TRBV4-1 with TRBJ1-1; weak D call: TRBD1 (5 bases). CDR3 length equals 15 residues. Germline V gives CDR1 MGHRA, CDR2 YSYEKL. Trimming cost V 1 base and J 1 base, with 10 bases left between them. The CDR3: CASSQGVQANTEAFF. The CDR3 nucleotides are TGCGCCAGCAGCCAAGGGGTACAGGCGAACACTGAAGCTTTCTTT.

Details on this clonotype: This could be a read error, since a much larger clone is one nucleotide away. The chain combines TRBV20-1 with TRBJ1-2; 9 nucleotides align to TRBD1. The CDR3 runs 13 residues. The germline gives CDR1 DFQATT, CDR2 SNEGSKA (reference sequence). DNA for the CDR3: TGCAGTGCTAACTATAGACAGGGGGAAGGCTCCACCTTC. Translation gives CSANYRQGEGSTF.

There are many counts of this clonotype. V usage is TRBV12-3 or TRBV12-4 and J usage is TRBJ2-3; D uncertain. V lost 6 bases to trimming and J lost 6 bases, with 19 bases between them. This CDR3 has 15 residues. CDR3 region: CASRRPAPSPDTQYF. The CDR3 coding sequence is TGTGCCAGCAGGCGCCCGGCACCTAGTCCCGATACGCAGTATTTT.

In this sample, this clonotype turned up a few times. This chain uses TRBV11-2 with TRBJ2-6, with D tentatively TRBD2 (5 bases). Germline-derived CDR1 and CDR2 are SGHAT and FQNNGV. The CDR3 is made up of 15 amino acids. The V and J ends lost 3 bases and 4 bases respectively, with 10 bases between them. CDR3 sequence reads: CASSFTGVGANVLTF. The CDR3 coding sequence is TGTGCCAGCAGCTTCACCGGGGTAGGGGCCAACGTCCTGACTTTC. Combining the CDR3 with reference TRBV11-2 and TRBJ2-6 gives the whole variable domain EAGVAQSPRYKIIEKRQSVAFWCNPISGHATLYWYQQILGQGPKLLIQFQNNGVVDDSQLPKDRFSAERLKGVDSTLKIQPAKLEDSAVYLCASSFTGVGANVLTFGAGSRLTVL.

Many counts were recorded for this clonotype. The chain is built from TRBV9 and TRBJ2-1; 8 nucleotides line up with TRBD2. Per germline, CDR1 SGDLS and CDR2 YYNGEE. V was clipped by 0 bases and J by 6 bases; unmatched bases: 8. The CDR3 runs 16 residues. For the CDR3, the DNA is TGTGCCAGCAGCGTAGCCCCCCGCACTAGCGGCAATGAGCAGTTCTTC. This translates into CASSVAPRTSGNEQFF.

This clonotype has at least ten counts. V and J are TRBV5-1 and TRBJ2-7; 8 nucleotides line up with TRBD2. This CDR3 contains 15 residues. V trimming: 0 bases; J trimming: 6 bases; junction bases outside the gene matches: 8. Germline loops: CDR1 SGHRS, CDR2 YFSETQ. The CDR3 nucleotides are TGCGCCAGCAGCTTGGTTGTAGCGGGAAGCGGCGAGCAGTACTTC. Encoded protein: CASSLVVAGSGEQYF.

This clonotype has a count of ten or more. The chain carries TRBV12-3 or TRBV12-4 and TRBJ1-1; no clear D. CDR3 length equals 14 residues. V was trimmed by 3 bases and J by 1 base, leaving 9 bases between them. This CDR3 reads CASSFPGRNTEAFF. The CDR3 region has the DNA TGTGCCAGCAGTTTCCCTGGCAGGAACACTGAAGCTTTCTTT.

This clonotype was recorded at least ten times. The gene calls are TRBV11-3 and TRBJ2-1, with TRBD1 as a possible D gene (5 bases). The CDR3 consists of 16 residues. The V end was cut by 4 bases, the J end by 5 bases, with 18 bases between. CDR1 is SGHNT and CDR2 is YENEEA in the germline V gene. This chain's CDR3 is CASSSLVGVQNNEQFF. For the CDR3, the DNA is TGTGCCAGCAGCTCCCTCGTAGGGGTCCAAAACAATGAGCAGTTCTTC.

This chain joins TRBV18 and TRBJ2-2, with D unresolved. V was trimmed by 3 bases and J by 2 bases, leaving 10 bases between them. Germline values: CDR1 KGHSH, CDR2 LQKENI. This CDR3 region has 15 residues. The CDR3 nucleotides read TGTGCCAGCTCACCCCTCGATCAAAACACCGGGGAGCTGTTTTTT. Protein: CASSPLDQNTGELFF.

This chain links TRBV7-2 with TRBJ2-1, with D perhaps TRBD2 (7 bases). Germline CDR1 reads SGHTA; CDR2 reads FQGNSA. CDR3 length equals 17 residues. V shed 1 base and J shed 6 bases, with 19 bases lying between them. This CDR3 reads CASSLDGSTGGRNEQFF. DNA for the CDR3: TGTGCCAGCAGCTTAGACGGGAGCACCGGGGGGCGCAATGAGCAGTTCTTC.

This clonotype was observed many times. The chain recombines TRBV5-1 with TRBJ2-5, with 10 bases fitting TRBD1. Per the germline V gene, CDR1 is SGHRS and CDR2 is YFSETQ. Trimming removed 1 base from V and 1 base from J; junction bases left unmatched: 10. The CDR3 runs 18 residues. The CDR3 loop is CASSLNSGTGVLQETQYF. The DNA for the CDR3 is TGCGCCAGCAGCTTGAACTCGGGGACAGGGGTGCTCCAAGAGACCCAGTACTTC.

This clonotype was counted many times. The genes are TRBV6-5 and TRBJ1-1; 8 bases agree with TRBD1. Germline CDR1 MNHEY, CDR2 SVGAGI. V shed 2 bases and J 3 bases; nucleotides not matched to a gene: 11. The CDR3 length is 17 residues. The CDR3 DNA sequence: TGTGCCAGCAGTTACAACAGGGGGGCGATCGGAGACACTGAAGCTTTCTTT. Translated: CASSYNRGAIGDTEAFF.

This clonotype was found a few times. The chain has TRBV11-3 and TRBJ1-2; TRBD1 might be the D (5 bases). The V gene lost 4 bases and the J gene lost 4 bases, with 7 bases spanning the gap. The V gene's germline CDR1 is SGHNT and CDR2 YENEEA. This CDR3 has 12 residues. The CDR3 here is CASSWGSYGYTF. CDR3 coding DNA: TGTGCCAGCAGCTGGGGCTCCTATGGCTACACCTTC. The full variable domain, its missing parts supplied by reference TRBV11-3 and TRBJ1-2, is EAGVVQSPRYKIIEKKQPVAFWCNPISGHNTLYWYLQNLGQGPELLIRYENEEAVDDSQLPKDRFSAERLKGVDSTLKIQPAELGDSAVYLCASSWGSYGYTFGSGTRLTVV.

This clonotype was counted many times. V usage is TRBV7-2 and J usage is TRBJ2-3; the D gene could be TRBD1 or TRBD2 (5 bases each). V lost 1 base to trimming and J lost 6 bases, with 11 bases between them. CDR3 size: 14 residues. CDR1 and CDR2 from the germline V gene are SGHTA and FQGNSA. CDR3 DNA: TGTGCCAGCAGCTTAGGGGGGTGGGCCGATACGCAGTATTTT. As protein: CASSLGGWADTQYF.

Ten or more counts support this clonotype. The CDR3 nucleotides are TGTGCCAGCAGCCAAGAGGCCTTCGGAAATGAGCAGTTCTTC. Translated: CASSQEAFGNEQFF. The genes are TRBV3-1 and TRBJ2-1; no clear D. V gave up 0 bases and J gave up 7 bases, with 10 bases separating them. In germline, CDR1 is LGHDT, CDR2 YNNKEL (reference sequence). This CDR3 contains 14 residues.

This clonotype was observed at least ten times. The rearrangement joins TRBV29-1 to TRBJ2-1; 8 nucleotides agree with TRBD2. Germline values: CDR1 SQVTM, CDR2 ANQGSEA. With 3 bases clipped from V and 6 bases from J, the junction kept 10 bases outside the gene matches. The CDR3 is 15 residues long. The CDR3 loop is CSVEGYSGKLNEQFF. The CDR3 DNA sequence: TGCAGCGTTGAGGGTTATAGCGGGAAACTCAATGAGCAGTTCTTC.

This clonotype has ten or more counts. The rearrangement joins TRBV24-1 to TRBJ2-3; 7 positions match TRBD1. The ends lost 4 bases at V and 2 bases at J; junction bases unmatched: 5. There are 15 residues in the CDR3. CDR1 is KGHDR, CDR2 SFDVKD, per germline. The CDR3 sequence is CATSENRGYTDTQYF. The CDR3, as DNA: TGTGCCACCAGTGAAAACAGGGGCTACACAGATACGCAGTATTTT.

This clonotype was counted many times. This chain links TRBV7-9 with TRBJ2-5; no reliable D call. CDR3 length equals 14 residues. The V end was cut by 5 bases, the J end by 4 bases, with 14 bases between. Germline V gives CDR1 SEHNR, CDR2 FQNEAQ (reference sequence). The CDR3 nucleotides are TGTGCCAGCAGCCCCGATGTCGGGCCAGAGACCCAGTACTTC. Translation gives CASSPDVGPETQYF.

This clonotype was seen at least ten times. The chain combines TRBV12-3 or TRBV12-4 with TRBJ2-7; TRBD1 aligns across 9 bases. The CDR3 is 16 amino acids. J gave up 6 bases and V 2 bases, and 11 bases lay outside the gene matches. The CDR3 coding sequence is TGTGCCAGCAGTTTATGGAGCTGGGACAGGGATCGCGAGCAGTACTTC. This gives the protein CASSLWSWDRDREQYF.

This clonotype was observed at least ten times. The V call is TRBV4-1, the J call TRBJ2-1; perhaps TRBD1 as D (6 bases). Deletions cut 6 bases from V and 6 bases from J, with 12 bases between. From germline, CDR1 is MGHRA and CDR2 YSYEKL. The CDR3 has 13 residues. The CDR3 is CASSHTGSNEQFF. The DNA for the CDR3 is TGCGCCAGCAGTCACACAGGGAGCAATGAGCAGTTCTTC.

This clonotype came up many times. This rearrangement joins TRBV10-3 to TRBJ2-7; maybe TRBD1 (6 bases). This CDR3 region has 12 residues. V dropped 8 bases and J dropped 4 bases, with 12 bases sitting between them. Per germline, CDR1 ENHRY and CDR2 SYGVKD. Here the CDR3 DNA reads TGTGCCATCGACCCTACAGGGTACGAGCAGTACTTC. Protein sequence: CAIDPTGYEQYF.

This clonotype has ten or more counts. The rearrangement joins TRBV6-2 or TRBV6-3 to TRBJ1-1, with a weak D call TRBD1 (5 bases). V gave up 7 bases and J gave up 11 bases, with 20 bases separating them. This CDR3 contains 13 residues. Germline V gives CDR1 MNHEY, CDR2 SVGEGT. In nucleotides, the CDR3 is TGTGCCAGCACCTACCTTAGTGGGGGGACCGCTTTCTTT. It yields the protein CASTYLSGGTAFF.

This clonotype has a count of ten or more. The chain joins TRBV5-1 to TRBJ1-6; 7 bases are a match to TRBD1. V dropped 2 bases and J dropped 7; count of bases not matched to a gene: 9. This CDR3 is 16 amino acids long. In germline, CDR1 is SGHRS, CDR2 YFSETQ. CDR3 in amino acids: CASSFEGALKNSPLHF. The DNA for the CDR3 is TGCGCCAGCAGCTTTGAGGGGGCGCTGAAGAATTCACCCCTCCACTTT.

This clonotype was picked up a small number of times. CDR3 region: CASRPGQGIYGYTF. CDR3 nucleotides: TGTGCCAGCAGACCTGGACAGGGAATCTATGGCTACACCTTC. V usage is TRBV7-2 and J usage is TRBJ1-2; 8 bases agree with TRBD1. The junction had 7 bases not matched to a gene; V was cut back by 6 bases and J by 4 bases. Germline-derived CDR1 and CDR2 are SGHTA and FQGNSA. This CDR3 spans 14 amino acids.